The 28 T cell receptor beta chains in this list originate from one sample, sequenced in a study of blood T cells in healthy people across ages. Primed by a sample-barcoded 5' primer and a J-beta primer mix, a second PCR proceeded for about 6 to 12 cycles. TCRdb called the 5' RACE reads again in MiXCR, with one record for every CDR3 protein. The table records under 1,000,000 distinct CDR3 sequences, 35% to 40% of them present only once. The sequenced sample was blood. These receptor sequences come from a man aged 18-30 years in good health.

The rearrangement links TRBV6-6 to TRBJ2-7; perhaps TRBD2 as D (6 bases). V was cut by 0 bases and J by 6 bases, with 15 bases left in between. This CDR3 contains 15 residues. Germline values: CDR1 MNHNY, CDR2 SVGAGI (reference sequence). The CDR3 loop is CASSYSLAHGFEQYF. As DNA, the CDR3 is TGTGCCAGCAGTTACTCGCTAGCGCATGGGTTCGAGCAGTACTTC.

The CDR3 loop reads CASSGGRGRPDTQYF. CDR3 bases: TGTGCCAGCAGCGGTGGCAGGGGGCGCCCAGATACGCAGTATTTT. The rearrangement uses TRBV9 and TRBJ2-3, with 8 bases aligning to TRBD1. Unmatched junction bases numbered 7, after V lost 3 bases and J lost 4 bases. The CDR3 runs to 15 residues. Germline V gives CDR1 SGDLS, CDR2 YYNGEE. The full variable domain, completed using reference TRBV9 and TRBJ2-3, is DSGVTQTPKHLITATGQRVTLRCSPRSGDLSVYWYQQSLDQGLQFLIQYYNGEERAKGNILERFSAQQFPDLHSELNLSSLELGDSALYFCASSGGRGRPDTQYFGPGTRLTVL.

This clonotype has ten or more counts. The rearrangement joins TRBV10-3 to TRBJ2-5; D is unclear. Trimming shortened V by 0 bases and J by 1 base, and 12 bases separated the two germline ends. The CDR3 runs 16 residues. The germline V gene encodes CDR1 ENHRY and CDR2 SYGVKD. The CDR3 reads CAISESDAESQETQYF. The CDR3 DNA reads as TGTGCCATCAGTGAGTCGGATGCGGAGAGCCAAGAGACCCAGTACTTC.

The sample holds many counts of this clonotype. CDR3 nucleotides: TGCAGTGCTCTAGGACGGAGTTATGGCTACACCTTC. It encodes CSALGRSYGYTF. This chain joins TRBV20-1 and TRBJ1-2; D uncertain. The CDR3 contains 12 residues. Trimming cost V 5 bases and J 5 bases, with 12 bases left between them. Germline CDR1 is DFQATT and CDR2 is SNEGSKA (reference sequence).

This clonotype occurred a few times. V is TRBV27 and J is TRBJ2-2; no clear D gene. Trimming took off 3 bases at V and 5 bases at J, with 7 bases between the two ends. Germline lookup yields CDR1 MNHEY and CDR2 SMNVEV (reference sequence). This CDR3 has 13 residues. This CDR3 is CASSFSVTGELFF. The CDR3 nucleotides are TGTGCCAGCAGTTTCTCAGTAACCGGGGAGCTGTTTTTT.

The J gene is TRBJ2-5, the V gene TRBV6-5, with D tentatively TRBD1 (6 bases). TRBJ2-7 explains the end of the DNA better; the J call may be wrong. The CDR3 has 16 amino acids. Germline V gene data show CDR1 as MNHEY and CDR2 as SVGAGI. CDR3 coding DNA: TGTGCCAGCAGGATCCAGCCGGCAGGGGATTCAAACGAGCAGTACTTC. It specifies CASRIQPAGDSNEQYF.

The chain employs TRBV7-2 and TRBJ1-2, with unresolved D. V was shortened by 0 bases and J by 7 bases, with 12 bases between the two germline ends. CDR1 and CDR2 from the germline V gene are SGHTA and FQGNSA. The CDR3 is 14 amino acids. CDR3 protein: CASSLAAKGGGYTF. The CDR3 DNA reads TGTGCCAGCAGCTTAGCGGCCAAGGGTGGTGGCTACACCTTC. Filled out from reference TRBV7-2 and TRBJ1-2, the complete variable domain reads GAGVSQSPSNKVTEKGKDVELRCDPISGHTALYWYRQSLGQGLEFLIYFQGNSAPDKSGLPSDRFSAERTGGSVSTLTIQRTQQEDSAVYLCASSLAAKGGGYTFGSGTRLTVV.

This chain connects TRBV2 to TRBJ1-5; TRBD1 is a possible D gene (6 bases). The V end was cut by 1 base, the J end by 5 bases, with 6 bases between. Germline values: CDR1 SNHLY, CDR2 FYNNEI. CDR3 length equals 13 residues. In nucleotides, the CDR3 is TGTGCCAGCAGTGAAGACAGGGATCAGCCCCAGCATTTT. It translates to CASSEDRDQPQHF.

V is TRBV6-2 or TRBV6-3 and J is TRBJ2-4; D may be TRBD2 (6 bases). Between the trimmed V and J ends, which lost 4 bases and 9 bases, there was a span of 16 bases. The CDR3 totals 14 residues. CDR1 and CDR2 (germline): MNHEY, SVGEGT. The CDR3 spells CASSFPETRGIQYF. The CDR3 coding sequence is TGTGCCAGCAGTTTCCCAGAGACTAGGGGCATTCAGTACTTC.

The V gene is TRBV27, the J gene TRBJ1-1; 8 bases match TRBD1. Germline-derived CDR1 and CDR2 are MNHEY and SMNVEV (reference sequence). The CDR3 sequence is 13 residues long. V shed 10 bases, J shed 1 base, and the junction held 5 bases outside the gene matches. The CDR3 reads CATKDRANTEAFF. For the CDR3, the DNA is TGTGCCACGAAGGACAGGGCGAACACTGAAGCTTTCTTT.

Notes on this clonotype: At one of its ends the junction is not consistent with the germline gene, which may arise from a read error. CDR3 in DNA: TGTGTCAGCAGTTTAGAAGGGACAGGCGGATCAGTGCTCGGCTACACCTTC. Protein product: CVSSLEGTGGSVLGYTF. This sequence joins TRBV12-3 or TRBV12-4 and TRBJ1-2; 8 bases match TRBD1. The CDR3 runs 17 residues.

Notes on this clonotype: No conserved phenylalanine or tryptophan is present at the end of the CDR3, so a read error is the likely explanation. The V gene is TRBV6-2 or TRBV6-3, the J gene TRBJ2-4, with D hard to call. CDR1 is MNHEY, CDR2 SVGEGT, per germline. V gave up 6 bases and J gave up 3 bases, with 9 bases separating them. This CDR3 has 13 residues. This chain's CDR3 is CASSVNNKNIQYL. CDR3 DNA: TGTGCCAGCAGCGTAAACAACAAAAACATTCAGTACTTA.

On this clonotype: Its ends do not fully match the called genes, so a read error is possible. The chain combines TRBV6-1 with TRBJ1-5; possibly TRBD1 for D (5 bases). Germline CDR1 MNHNS, CDR2 SASEGT. The CDR3 sequence is 11 residues long. CDR3 region: CASGGDQLQHF. CDR3 DNA: TGTGCCAGCGGGGGGGATCAGCTCCAGCATTTT.

This clonotype was found a few times. The chain is built from TRBV7-2 and TRBJ2-7, with D unclear. Between the trimmed V and J ends, which lost 2 bases and 5 bases, there was a span of 10 bases. In germline, CDR1 is SGHTA, CDR2 FQGNSA. The CDR3 runs 13 residues. Here the CDR3 DNA reads TGTGCCAGCAGCTTAAATTCTGGGGACGAGCAGTACTTC. This encodes CASSLNSGDEQYF.

The chain recombines TRBV9 with TRBJ2-7; D remains unclear. The end of the DNA fits TRBJ2-5 better, so the J call may be wrong. Germline lookup yields CDR1 SGDLS and CDR2 YYNGEE. This CDR3 comprises 15 residues. CDR3 DNA sequence: TGTGCCAGCAGCGCCCTGGAGACACTCTGGGAGACCCAGTACTTC. This sequence encodes CASSALETLWETQYF.

This clonotype occurred a few times. The V call is TRBV11-2, the J call TRBJ1-2; D not certain. Germline V lookup: CDR1 SGHAT, CDR2 FQNNGV. The germline V and J ends were trimmed by 2 bases and 5 bases, with 12 bases remaining between them. The CDR3 extends over 14 amino acids. CDR3 bases: TGTGCCAGCAGCTTAAGCATATCGGGATATGGCTACACCTTC. This sequence encodes CASSLSISGYGYTF.

This clonotype was counted ten times or more. The chain is built from TRBV10-3 and TRBJ1-2, with D possibly TRBD1 on 5 matching bases. CDR1 ENHRY and CDR2 SYGVKD come from the germline V gene. CDR3 length equals 13 residues. V dropped 2 bases and J dropped 8 bases, with 12 bases sitting between them. Here the CDR3 DNA reads TGTGCCATCAGTGAGCGCGGTTGGGGCGGCTACACCTTC. This codes for CAISERGWGGYTF.

The gene calls are TRBV12-3 or TRBV12-4 and TRBJ2-5; 12 nucleotides line up with TRBD2. V shed 6 bases and J 11 bases; nucleotides not matched to a gene: 13. This CDR3 contains 15 residues. CDR3 region: CASSLLAGGPNEQYF. The CDR3 DNA is TGTGCCAGCAGCCTACTAGCGGGGGGTCCAAATGAGCAGTACTTC.

The chain uses TRBV28 and TRBJ1-2; 8 nucleotides line up with TRBD1. V lost 8 bases to trimming and J lost 0 bases; unmatched junction nucleotides: 5. There are 14 residues in the CDR3. The germline V gene has CDR1 MDHEN and CDR2 SYDVKM. This CDR3 reads CASLTGVANYGYTF. In DNA, the CDR3 is TGTGCCAGCCTGACAGGGGTAGCTAACTATGGCTACACCTTC.

This clonotype was found many times. The V call is TRBV29-1, the J call TRBJ2-1; no clear D. The CDR3 runs to 14 residues. Germline CDR1 is SQVTM and CDR2 is ANQGSEA. Trimming shortened V by 8 bases and J by 0 bases, and 14 bases separated the two germline ends. The CDR3 is CSLRIQSSYNEQFF. The CDR3 nucleotides read TGCAGCCTCAGGATCCAGAGCTCCTACAATGAGCAGTTCTTC.

In this sample, this clonotype turned up a few times. V is TRBV5-1 and J is TRBJ2-5; possibly TRBD2 for D (6 bases). The germline CDR1 and CDR2 sequences are SGHRS and YFSETQ. The CDR3 spans 15 residues. V gave up 5 bases and J gave up 4 bases, with 18 bases separating them. The CDR3 is CASRQTSGTRETQYF. CDR3 in DNA: TGCGCCAGCAGACAAACTTCCGGGACTCGAGAGACCCAGTACTTC.

This clonotype was observed a single time. This chain joins TRBV7-2 and TRBJ2-3; D perhaps matches TRBD2 (5 bases). V gave up 5 bases and J gave up 0 bases, with 12 bases separating them. CDR3 length: 15 residues. Germline values: CDR1 SGHTA, CDR2 FQGNSA. CDR3 DNA sequence: TGTGCCAGCAGCCCCCAGTCGGGAAGCACAGATACGCAGTATTTT. This encodes CASSPQSGSTDTQYF.

A word on this clonotype: This may be a read error, as it is one base from a much larger clone. The J gene is TRBJ2-1, the V gene TRBV5-1, with 8 bases identical to TRBD2. The CDR3 has 14 amino acids. After removal of 4 bases from V and 10 bases from J, the junction contained 10 bases not matched to a gene. Germline-derived CDR1 and CDR2 are SGHRS and YFSETQ. CDR3 sequence: CASSNGTRSDEQFF. The CDR3 coding sequence is TGCGCCAGCAGCAATGGGACTAGAAGCGACGAGCAGTTCTTC.

V usage is TRBV4-2 and J usage is TRBJ1-1, with D unresolved. The V gene's germline CDR1 is LGHNA and CDR2 YNFKEQ. V lost 0 bases and J lost 1, with 6 bases in between. The CDR3 covers 14 residues. The CDR3 DNA sequence: TGTGCCAGCAGCCAAGATGAGGAGAACACTGAAGCTTTCTTT. It encodes CASSQDEENTEAFF.

Only a few counts were recorded for this clonotype. This sequence joins TRBV12-3 or TRBV12-4 and TRBJ2-5; D is possibly TRBD2 (5 bases). V dropped 5 bases and J dropped 2 bases, with 9 bases sitting between them. The CDR3 length is 13 residues. In nucleotides, the CDR3 is TGTGCCAGCAGTAAGGAGGCGCAAGAGACCCAGTACTTC. As protein: CASSKEAQETQYF.

Notes on this clonotype: This may stem from a read error, because a much larger clone lies one nucleotide away. The rearrangement joins TRBV5-1 to TRBJ1-2, with D uncertain. This CDR3 has 13 residues. The V end lost 2 bases, the J end lost 7 bases, and 12 bases lay between the germline ends. From germline, CDR1 is SGHRS and CDR2 YFSETQ. CDR3 DNA: TGCGCCAGCAGCTTTGACCGGGCTGGTGGCTACACCTTC. Translating it yields CASSFDRAGGYTF.

The rearrangement joins TRBV7-9 to TRBJ1-4; TRBD1 might be the D (6 bases). CDR1 and CDR2 (germline): SEHNR, FQNEAQ (reference sequence). V lost 5 bases and J lost 12, with 19 bases in between. CDR3 size: 14 residues. The CDR3 nucleotides are TGTGCCAGCAGCCCTTCCACAGGGATGCGAGAACTGTTTTTT. This translates into CASSPSTGMRELFF.

As concerns this clonotype: A read error is possible here, since a much larger clone lies one base away. The chain links TRBV20-1 to TRBJ2-5, with D possibly being TRBD2 (7 bases). With 0 bases removed from V and 2 bases from J, the gap between germline ends came to 16 bases. The CDR3 spans 16 residues. The germline CDR1 and CDR2 sequences are DFQATT and SNEGSKA (reference sequence). The DNA for the CDR3 is TGCAGTGCTAGAGATTACGGGGGGCAGTGGCAAGAGACCCAGTACTTC. It translates to CSARDYGGQWQETQYF.